This entry is about one T cell receptor beta chain. The antigen is undetermined. This sample is part of a study of cytomegalovirus exposure and HLA in healthy donors. Points from the study as a whole: Cytomegalovirus association was listed for about 180 TCR beta chains. Subsequent analysis showed first-cohort TCR clusters tending to co-occur in over a hundred validation repertoires. A few chains tied to CMV proved CMV antigen-specific in vitro. Usually a TCR sequence was rare, but some public TCRs were found in many donors.

Germline-derived CDR1 and CDR2 are MDHEN and SYDVKM. The CDR3 contains 14 residues. Losses at the gene ends were 1 base for V and 4 bases for J; bases not matched to a gene: 2. Sequencing used immunoSEQ multiplex PCR; TCRdb keeps in-frame clones, though not all of them. The profile covers 120,000 or so clones, with roughly 90% appearing a single time and around 1.9% taken by the ten largest. The sample comprised PBMCs. The TCR originated in a woman aged 18-29 years in good health and CMV-seronegative. V gene TRBV28 combines with J gene TRBJ2-5, with 8 positions matching TRBD1. CDR3: CASSLSGGTETQYF. CDR3 in DNA: TGTGCCAGCAGTTTATCAGGGGGCACAGAGACCCAGTACTTC.